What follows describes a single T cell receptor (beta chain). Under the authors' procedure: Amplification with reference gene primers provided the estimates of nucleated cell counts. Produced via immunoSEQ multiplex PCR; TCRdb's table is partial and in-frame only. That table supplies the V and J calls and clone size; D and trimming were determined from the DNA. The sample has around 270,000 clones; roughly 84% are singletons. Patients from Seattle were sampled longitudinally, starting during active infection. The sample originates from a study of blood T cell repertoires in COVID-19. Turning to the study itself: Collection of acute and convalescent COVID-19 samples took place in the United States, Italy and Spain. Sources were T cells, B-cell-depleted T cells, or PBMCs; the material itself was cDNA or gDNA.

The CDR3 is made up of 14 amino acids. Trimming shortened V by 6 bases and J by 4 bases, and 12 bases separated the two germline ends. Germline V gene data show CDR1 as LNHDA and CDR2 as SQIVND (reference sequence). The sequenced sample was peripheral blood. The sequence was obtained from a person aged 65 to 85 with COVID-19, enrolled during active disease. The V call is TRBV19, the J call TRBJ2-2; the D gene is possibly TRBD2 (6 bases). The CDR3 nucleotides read TGTGCCAGTAGGCAGGTGGGGGGCACCGGGGAGCTGTTTTTT. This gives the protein CASRQVGGTGELFF.